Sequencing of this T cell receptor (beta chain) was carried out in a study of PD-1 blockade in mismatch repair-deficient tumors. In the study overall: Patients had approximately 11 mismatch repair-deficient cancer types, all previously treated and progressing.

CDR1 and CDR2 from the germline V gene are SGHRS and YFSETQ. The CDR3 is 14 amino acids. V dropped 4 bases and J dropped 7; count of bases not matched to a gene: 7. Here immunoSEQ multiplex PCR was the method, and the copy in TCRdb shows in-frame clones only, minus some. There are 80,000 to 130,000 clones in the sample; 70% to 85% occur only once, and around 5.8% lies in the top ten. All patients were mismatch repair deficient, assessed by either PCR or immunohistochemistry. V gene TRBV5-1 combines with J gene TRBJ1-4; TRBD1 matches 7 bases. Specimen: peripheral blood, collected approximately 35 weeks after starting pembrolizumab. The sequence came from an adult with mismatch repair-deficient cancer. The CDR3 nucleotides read TGCGCCAGCAGCGACGACAGGGCGCTTGAAAAACTGTTTTTT. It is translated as CASSDDRALEKLFF. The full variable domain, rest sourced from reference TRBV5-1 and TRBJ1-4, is KAGVTQTPRYLIKTRGQQVTLSCSPISGHRSVSWYQQTPGQGLQFLFEYFSETQRNKGNFPGRFSGRQFSNSRSEMNVSTLELGDSALYLCASSDDRALEKLFFGSGTQLSVL.